This is a list of T cell receptor beta chains from one sample in a study of PD-1 blockade in classical Hodgkin lymphoma. Generated by immunoSEQ multiplex PCR, the TCRdb table keeps only in-frame clones and is missing some. The sample has some 17,000 clones, more than 70% seen once. The sample was peripheral blood mononuclear cells (PBMCs), taken at baseline. All receptors come from a human donor with classical Hodgkin lymphoma. CDR3s include the opening cysteine and the closing phenylalanine or tryptophan. D genes are given only for firm matches. Part of the rows lack a size; the others show once, few, many or a class for expanded clones.

D gene	clone size	V gene	J gene	CDR3 DNA	CDR3 protein
TRBD1	NA	TRBV6-5	TRBJ1-5	TGTGCCAGCAGAAAGGACAGGGGGTTTAAACAGCCCCAGCATTTT	CASRKDRGFKQPQHF
TRBD1	once	TRBV19	TRBJ1-2	TGTGCCAGTAGTCGTACAGGGGACTATGGCTACACCTTC	CASSRTGDYGYTF
NA	NA	TRBV28	TRBJ2-2	TGTGCCAGCAGTAGTGAGTCGAGGGCCAGAGGGGGGGAGCTGTTTTTT	CASSSESRARGGELFF
TRBD1	NA	TRBV10-2	TRBJ2-7	TGTGCCAGCAGTTACGACAGGGGGACCTACGAGCAGTACTTC	CASSYDRGTYEQYF
NA	NA	TRBV6-5	TRBJ1-2	TGTGCCAGCAGAACAGGCAGGGTGGGCGATGGCTACACCTTC	CASRTGRVGDGYTF
TRBD2	NA	TRBV7-9	TRBJ2-5	TGTGCCAGCAGTTCCCCGGGACTAGCGGGAGGGTGGCAAGAGACCCAGTACTTC	CASSSPGLAGGWQETQYF
NA	NA	TRBV5-1	TRBJ1-2	TGCGCCAGCAGCCCCTCTCAGCCCTATGGCTACACCTTC	CASSPSQPYGYTF
TRBD2	NA	TRBV7-8	TRBJ2-5	TGTGCCAGCAGCTTAGGGCTTAGCGGGAGGCGAGGGGAGACCCAGTACTTC	CASSLGLSGRRGETQYF
NA	NA	TRBV5-4	TRBJ2-5	TGTGCCAGCAGACAGGACCAGCGCCAAGAGACCCAGTACTTC	CASRQDQRQETQYF
NA	NA	TRBV6-1	TRBJ2-2	TGTGCCAGCAGTGGGAACACCGGGGAGCTGTTTTTT	CASSGNTGELFF
TRBD2	NA	TRBV5-6	TRBJ2-4	TGTGCCAGCAGCTCGGCCAGCGGGGGGAGCATTCAGTACTTC	CASSSASGGSIQYF
TRBD1	NA	TRBV10-2	TRBJ2-1	TGCGCCAGCACCCGCGACAGGGGCCTCTACAATGAGCAGTTCTTC	CASTRDRGLYNEQFF
NA	NA	TRBV19	TRBJ2-6	TGTGCCAGTAGTTTCGGCCAGGCGGCCGGGGCCAACGTCCTGACTTTC	CASSFGQAAGANVLTF
NA	NA	TRBV28	TRBJ2-7	TGTGCCAGCTCGACAGATACCTACGAGCAGTACTTC	CASSTDTYEQYF
TRBD2	NA	TRBV28	TRBJ2-1	TGTGCCAGCAGCCCGGGGAGGGCGGATGAGCAGTTCTTC	CASSPGRADEQFF
NA	NA	TRBV10-3	TRBJ2-1	TGTGCCATCAGCGCGGAGAGCTCCTACAATGAGCAGTTCTTC	CAISAESSYNEQFF
NA	NA	TRBV18	TRBJ2-2	TGTGCCAGCTCACGCCGGGACTCCTTCCTCGGGGAGCTGTTTTTT	CASSRRDSFLGELFF
NA	NA	TRBV5-5	TRBJ2-7	TGTGCCAGCAGCTTGGAAAGTTCCTACGAGCAGTACTTC	CASSLESSYEQYF
NA	NA	TRBV7-8	TRBJ2-3	TGTGCCACGGCCGGGACTGCCCTCACAGATACGCAGTATTTT	CATAGTALTDTQYF
NA	NA	TRBV2	TRBJ2-1	TGTGCCAGCAAGGGTACGGGGGCGAACAATGAGCAGTTCTTC	CASKGTGANNEQFF
NA	NA	TRBV27	TRBJ1-4	TGTGCCAGCAGTGGGACAACTAATGAAAAACTGTTTTTT	CASSGTTNEKLFF
NA	NA	TRBV5-1	TRBJ2-2	TGCGCCAGCAGCTTGGCCTCGGGTTCCGGGGAGCTGTTTTTT	CASSLASGSGELFF
TRBD1	NA	TRBV18	TRBJ1-6	TGTGCCAGCTCACCAGGGACAGGGTCTTCACCCCTCCACTTT	CASSPGTGSSPLHF
NA	NA	TRBV5-1	TRBJ2-1	TGCGCCAGCAGCTTGCCGGGCTCCGCTGCTGGAAATGAGCAGTTCTTC	CASSLPGSAAGNEQFF
TRBD1	NA	TRBV4-3	TRBJ2-7	TGCGCCAGCAGCCAAGGGACAGGGGCCACCTACGAGCAGTACTTC	CASSQGTGATYEQYF
NA	NA	TRBV5-1	TRBJ2-7	TGCGCCAGCAGCTTGTACGGTATTGGCGTGATGGACGAGCAGTACTTC	CASSLYGIGVMDEQYF
NA	few	TRBV6-5	TRBJ2-7	TGTGCCAGCAGTTACTTGGCAGCCACAGGGTACGAGCAGTACTTC	CASSYLAATGYEQYF
NA	NA	TRBV12-5	TRBJ2-1	TGTGCTAGTGGTCCCTCCCTGGCTATCAATGAGCAGTTCTTC	CASGPSLAINEQFF
TRBD2	large	TRBV27	TRBJ2-7	TGTGCCAGCAGTTCCACTAGCGGGGGGATCTCCTACGAGCAGTACTTC	CASSSTSGGISYEQYF
NA	NA	TRBV11-2	TRBJ1-1	TGTGCCAGCAGCTTTGGATCCGGTCGGAGCACTGAAGCTTTCTTT	CASSFGSGRSTEAFF
TRBD2	NA	TRBV13	TRBJ2-5	TGTGCCAGCAGCTTAGCGGGGGGGCCGAAGACCCAGTACTTC	CASSLAGGPKTQYF
TRBD1	NA	TRBV7-2	TRBJ1-4	TGTGCCAGCAGCCCGGGCGGGACAGGGGGAGAAAAACTGTTTTTT	CASSPGGTGGEKLFF
NA	NA	TRBV6-5	TRBJ2-5	TGTGCCAGCAGGATAGCGGAGCTCCAAGAGACCCAGTACTTC	CASRIAELQETQYF
NA	once	TRBV10-3	TRBJ1-1	TGTGCCATCAGTGAGTCGGCAGACTTGAACACTGAAGCTTTCTTT	CAISESADLNTEAFF
NA	NA	TRBV5-4	TRBJ2-5	TGTGCCAGCAGCTGGGATGGACCGACCATAAGCAAAGAGACCCAGTACTTC	CASSWDGPTISKETQYF
TRBD1	NA	TRBV5-8	TRBJ1-2	TGTGCCAGCAGCTTGGCCCGTAGACAGGGGGCTTATGGCTACACCTTC	CASSLARRQGAYGYTF
NA	NA	TRBV2	TRBJ2-3	TGTGCCAGCAGTGAAGTCGCAGGGCCAGATACGCAGTATTTT	CASSEVAGPDTQYF
NA	NA	TRBV5-6	TRBJ2-5	TGTGTCAGCAGCTTGCGGTCTGGGCAGGGTGGTCGAGAGACCCAGTACTTC	CVSSLRSGQGGRETQYF
NA	NA	TRBV2	TRBJ1-2	TGTGCCAGCAGCGCTACTGACAGGAATGGCTACACCTTC	CASSATDRNGYTF
TRBD2	NA	TRBV28	TRBJ2-3	TGTGCCAGCAGTCCCCCGGGACTAGCGGGGCGCACAGATACGCAGTATTTT	CASSPPGLAGRTDTQYF
NA	medium-sized	TRBV27	TRBJ2-7	TGTGCCAGCAGTTCCTCCACCGGACGGTCCTACGAGCAGTACTTC	CASSSSTGRSYEQYF
TRBD2	NA	TRBV9	TRBJ2-3	TGTGCCAGCAGTCGAGGCGGGGGGGGGCAGACAGATACGCAGTATTTT	CASSRGGGGQTDTQYF
NA	NA	TRBV6-1	TRBJ1-2	TGTGCCAGCAGTCGTGACCTAACGGGAGGCTACACCTTC	CASSRDLTGGYTF
NA	NA	TRBV6-5	TRBJ1-3	TGTGCCAGCAGCCCCGGTCCGGGGGGCACCATATATTTT	CASSPGPGGTIYF
NA	NA	TRBV5-1	TRBJ2-7	TGCGCCAGCAGCTTGGCCGGGCAGGGGATGTACGAGCAGTACTTC	CASSLAGQGMYEQYF
TRBD1	NA	TRBV6-5	TRBJ1-2	TGTGCCAGCAGTCCGGGACAGGGGAATGGCTACACCTTC	CASSPGQGNGYTF
NA	NA	TRBV28	TRBJ1-1	TGTGCCAGCAGTTTATTGGGTGAGGACACTGAAGCTTTCTTT	CASSLLGEDTEAFF
TRBD1	NA	TRBV18	TRBJ1-1	TGTGCCAGCTCACGCACAGGGGGTTTGGACACTGAAGCTTTCTTT	CASSRTGGLDTEAFF
NA	NA	TRBV1	TRBJ2-7	TGCACCAGCAGCCCCCGTGAGCGACACTACGAGCAGTACTTC	CTSSPRERHYEQYF
NA	NA	TRBV13	TRBJ2-7	TGTGCCAGCAGCTTACGAGGTGGCGAGCAGTACTTC	CASSLRGGEQYF
NA	NA	TRBV5-5	TRBJ1-1	TGTGCCAGCAGCTTCGGTTTGAACACTGAAGCTTTCTTT	CASSFGLNTEAFF
NA	NA	TRBV18	TRBJ2-4	TGTGCCAGCTCAGGGGACATAGCCAAAAACATTCAGTACTTC	CASSGDIAKNIQYF
NA	few	TRBV7-8	TRBJ1-3	TGTGCCAGCAGCTTACTGGACAGCTCTGGAAACACCATATATTTT	CASSLLDSSGNTIYF
NA	NA	TRBV10-3	TRBJ1-5	TGTGCCATCAGTGCTTTACCCCTACAGGGTATGAATCAGCCCCAGCATTTT	CAISALPLQGMNQPQHF
TRBD2	NA	TRBV25-1	TRBJ2-1	TGTGCCAGCAGTGAATTGGCTAGCGGGAGTGATGAGCAGTTCTTC	CASSELASGSDEQFF